The 7 T cell receptor beta chains given below trace back to one sample, sequenced in a study of blood T cells in healthy people across ages. Primed by a sample-barcoded 5' primer and a J-beta primer mix, a second PCR proceeded for about 6 to 11 cycles. TCRdb itself ran the 5' RACE reads through MiXCR, one entry per CDR3 protein. The table includes 1.5 million to 2 million distinct CDR3 sequences, about 50% detected once. What was sequenced was blood. These receptors came from a woman in her thirties or forties in good health.

This rearrangement joins TRBV15 to TRBJ1-4; D is perhaps TRBD1 (5 bases). Germline values: CDR1 LNHNV, CDR2 YYDKDF (reference sequence). Trimming took off 0 bases at V and 4 bases at J, with 9 bases between the two ends. The length of the CDR3 is 15 residues. The CDR3 sequence is CATSREGQFNEKLFF. As DNA, the CDR3 is TGTGCCACCAGCAGAGAGGGGCAGTTTAATGAAAAACTGTTTTTT.

This clonotype was seen ten or more times. The rearrangement uses TRBV9 and TRBJ2-5, with D hard to call. V lost 0 bases and J 1 base, leaving 7 bases between the germline ends. CDR3 length: 14 amino acids. The germline V gene has CDR1 SGDLS and CDR2 YYNGEE. This CDR3 reads CASSVGQGQETQYF. The CDR3 DNA follows: TGTGCCAGCAGCGTAGGACAAGGCCAAGAGACCCAGTACTTC.

The J gene is TRBJ2-7, the V gene TRBV11-2, with D tentatively TRBD1 (6 bases). The germline gives CDR1 SGHAT, CDR2 FQNNGV. CDR3 length: 15 residues. V was cut by 7 bases and J by 1 base, with 17 bases left in between. CDR3 in DNA: TGTGCCAGCAACTCTCGACAGGAACTTTCCTACGAGCAGTACTTC. As protein: CASNSRQELSYEQYF.

The gene calls are TRBV12-3 or TRBV12-4 and TRBJ2-6; no firm D call. The CDR3 covers 15 residues. With 5 bases removed from V and 3 bases from J, the gap between germline ends came to 11 bases. The CDR3 coding sequence is TGTGCCAGCAGTCCCCCTCACGATGGGGCCAACGTCCTGACTTTC. Translating it yields CASSPPHDGANVLTF.

The chain recombines TRBV6-5 with TRBJ1-4; the match to TRBD1 covers 8 bases. The CDR3 is made up of 12 amino acids. Germline V CDR1 and CDR2: MNHEY, SVGAGI. V dropped 11 bases and J dropped 7; count of bases not matched to a gene: 6. The CDR3 sequence: CAARGRGEKLFF. CDR3 DNA: TGTGCCGCCAGGGGGCGGGGTGAAAAACTGTTTTTT.

The CDR3 region has the DNA TGTGCCAGCAGCCAATATGGGACAGGGAACTACAATGAGCAGTTCTTC. Translating gives CASSQYGTGNYNEQFF. The chain is built from TRBV16 and TRBJ2-1; 9 bases are a match to TRBD1. CDR3 length: 16 residues. The V segment lost 1 base and the J segment 3 bases; nucleotides outside the gene matches: 4. Germline-derived CDR1 and CDR2 are KGHSY and FQNENV.

This clonotype was observed at least ten times. The chain is built from TRBV7-2 and TRBJ2-7; a weak D match, TRBD2 (6 bases). CDR3 length equals 14 residues. Per germline, CDR1 SGHTA and CDR2 FQGNSA. Trimming took off 0 bases at V and 2 bases at J, with 8 bases between the two ends. Written as DNA, the CDR3 is TGTGCCAGCAGCTTAGCACCGGGAGCCTACGAGCAGTACTTC. This encodes CASSLAPGAYEQYF.